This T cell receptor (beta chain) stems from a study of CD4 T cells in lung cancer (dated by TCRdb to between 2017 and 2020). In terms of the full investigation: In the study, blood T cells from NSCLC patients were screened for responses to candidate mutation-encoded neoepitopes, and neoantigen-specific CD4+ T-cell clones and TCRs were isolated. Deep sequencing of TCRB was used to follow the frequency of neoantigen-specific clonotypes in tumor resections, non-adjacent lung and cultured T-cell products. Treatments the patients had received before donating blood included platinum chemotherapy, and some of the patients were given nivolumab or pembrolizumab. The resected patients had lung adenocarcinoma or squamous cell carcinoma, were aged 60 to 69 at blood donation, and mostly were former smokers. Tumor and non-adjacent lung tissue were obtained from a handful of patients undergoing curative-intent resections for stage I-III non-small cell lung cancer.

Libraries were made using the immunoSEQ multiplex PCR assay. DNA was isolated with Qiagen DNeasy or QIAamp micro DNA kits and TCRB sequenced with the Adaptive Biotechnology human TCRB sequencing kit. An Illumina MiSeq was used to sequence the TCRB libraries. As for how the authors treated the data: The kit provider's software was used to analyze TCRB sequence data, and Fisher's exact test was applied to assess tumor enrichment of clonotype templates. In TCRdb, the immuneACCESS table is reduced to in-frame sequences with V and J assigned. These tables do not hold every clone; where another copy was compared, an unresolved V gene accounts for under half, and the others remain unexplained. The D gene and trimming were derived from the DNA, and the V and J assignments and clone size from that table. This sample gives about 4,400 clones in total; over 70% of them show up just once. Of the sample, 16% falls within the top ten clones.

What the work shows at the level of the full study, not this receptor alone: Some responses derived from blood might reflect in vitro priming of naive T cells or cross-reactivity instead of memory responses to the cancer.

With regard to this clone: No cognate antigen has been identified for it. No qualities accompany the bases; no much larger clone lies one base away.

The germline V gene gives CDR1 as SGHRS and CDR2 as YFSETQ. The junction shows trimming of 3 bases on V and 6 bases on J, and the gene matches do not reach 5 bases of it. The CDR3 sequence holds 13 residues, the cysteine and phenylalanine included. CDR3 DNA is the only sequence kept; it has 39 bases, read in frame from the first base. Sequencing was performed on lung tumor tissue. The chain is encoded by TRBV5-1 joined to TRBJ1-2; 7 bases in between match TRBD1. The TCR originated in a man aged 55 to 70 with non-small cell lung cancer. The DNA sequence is TGCGCCAGCAGCTCACAGGGGCAACATGGCTACACCTTC. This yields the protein CASSSQGQHGYTF.